This TCR beta chain is drawn from a study of blood T cell repertoires in COVID-19. Trimming took off 4 bases at V and 5 bases at J, with 15 bases between the two ends. This CDR3 spans 14 amino acids. Germline assignment: CDR1 SGHNT and CDR2 YYREEE (reference sequence). Clones were sequenced by immunoSEQ multiplex PCR, and TCRdb holds only the in-frame ones, with some missing. The repertoire has fewer than 500,000 clones, around nine tenths of them found once; the top ten carry under 2.5%. This clonotype originated in a woman aged 18-35 years with acute COVID-19. Sequences were obtained from PBMCs or T cells enriched from blood (not recorded which). The chain has TRBV5-4 and TRBJ2-5; D possibly corresponds to TRBD2 (6 bases). The CDR3: CASSLSGTWETQYF. The CDR3 DNA sequence: TGTGCCAGCAGCCTCTCCGGGACTTGGGAGACCCAGTACTTC.